This record covers a single T cell receptor (beta chain). The antigen this receptor binds is unknown. No clone much larger than this one lies a single base away; base qualities are absent. V is trimmed back by 6 bases and J by 4 bases, and the junction contains 6 bases that no gene match accounts for. The CDR3 numbers 15 residues from cysteine through phenylalanine. The retained sequence is limited to the CDR3, 45 bases, with the frame set at the first base. The germline V gene sets CDR1 to SGHTA and CDR2 to FQGTGA. This specimen belongs to a study of T cell clones after liver transplantation (dated by TCRdb to between 2018 and 2021). Context from the whole study: ITN030ST, the source of the samples, was a randomized trial that attempted immunosuppression withdrawal within 2 years of liver transplantation. Of the eight recipients, a few were HCV-positive, while the remaining recipients had been transplanted for non-autoimmune, non-viral indications. As an antigen-independent comparator for donor-reactive sequences, third party-reactive TCRbeta sequences were also identified from pre-transplant MLRs. A cohort of 8 liver transplant recipients was studied, of whom 3 were classified as tolerant and 5 as non-tolerant. Tolerance was defined as complete withdrawal of immunosuppression for at least one year without a rise in liver enzymes beyond twice the upper limit of normal. Donor-reactive T cell clones were identified using TCRbeta sequencing after a pre-transplant mixed lymphocyte reaction and were then followed in post-transplant blood. Blood samples were taken pre-transplant, pre-randomization before withdrawal, and post-randomization after full withdrawal or failed withdrawal. No induction therapy was given to the subjects, and standard immunosuppression was administered until randomization at 12-24 months post-transplant. Results and caveats for the whole study, not just this receptor: In a couple of subjects, low numbers of available donor cells limited the measurable donor-reactive repertoire. Because of small, heterogeneous patient numbers and non-standardized post-transplant time points, the conclusions were only preliminary. After accounting for repertoire turnover, donor-reactive detection was significantly reduced in 7 of 8 subjects for CD4 and 8 of 8 for CD8. A significant post-transplant decrease in circulating donor-reactive CD4 TCRbeta sequences was observed in most of the 8 subjects, irrespective of tolerance or HCV status. Donor-reactive sequences declined more than third party-reactive ones, suggesting partial antigen-specific deletion unrelated to withdrawal success. Without allograft tissue specimens, donor-reactive T cells may have migrated into the graft rather than being deleted.

High-throughput TCRbeta CDR3 sequencing of frozen genomic DNA was performed by immunoSEQ, with PCR amplification, mapping, bias correction and internal controls included. The paper's processing steps were these. Only productive rearrangements were retained, and each unique TCRbeta sequence was defined by its CDR3 nucleotide sequence together with its V and J gene. For a sequence to be called donor-reactive, it needed a frequency of at least 0.01% and at least 5-fold expansion in CFSE-low cells compared with unstimulated pre-transplant cells. To ensure at least 90% detection power, minimum frequency thresholds were set for each subject based on that subject's lowest-template unstimulated sample. Jensen-Shannon divergence between the top 1000 TCRbeta sequences post- versus pre-transplant served as the measure of repertoire turnover. Changes in detection of donor-reactive sequences were tested with two-sided Fisher's exact tests. TCRdb stores this immuneACCESS table with in-frame sequences only. Part of the clones is absent; in the studies checked, under half of the shortfall reflects unresolved V genes, and no reason is known for the rest. V and J calls and clone size are as listed in that table; D and trimming were resolved from the DNA. The table for this sample lists more than 8,000 clones; around 79% of them were counted only once. About 20% of the sample lies in the top ten.

This sample's time point label indicates: pre-transplant. Thawed unstimulated PBMCs were stained for CD3, CD4 and CD8 and FACS-sorted into CD3+CD4+ and CD3+CD8+ populations. Each of the 8 studied subjects was randomized to immunosuppression withdrawal. The Qiagen DNeasy Blood and Tissue Kit was used to isolate genomic DNA. The sequences come from CD8+ T cells from blood, collected before liver transplant. The receptor was isolated from a human donor who received a liver transplant. The V and J segments used are TRBV7-3 and TRBJ2-1; 10 bases in between match TRBD2. The nucleotides are TGTGCCAGCAGTTTAGGGACTAGCGAATACAATGAGCAGTTCTTC. Its product reads: CASSLGTSEYNEQFF.